This T cell receptor beta chain derives from a study of blood T cell repertoires in COVID-19 (TCRdb year 2020). The study in broad terms: Samples from collaborators originated in the United States, Italy and Spain and spanned both the acute and convalescent phases of COVID-19. The prospective study material was composed of cDNA or gDNA derived from T cells, B-cell-depleted T cells, or PBMCs. Deeply sampled blood TCRbeta repertoires from subjects exposed to, actively infected with, or recovered from COVID-19 were included in the dataset. The repertoires were released in a freely available public database meant as a resource for research on the immune response to SARS-CoV-2. The samples were drawn from the first 160 participants of the ongoing ImmuneRACE study and from some 1,300 subjects provided by 6 global collaborators. Sample metadata almost always included a de-identified subject ID, COVID-19 status, age in years and sex. Where HLA class I and class II types were available, the types were taken from metadata supplied by the sample provider, not from assay-based typing. Overall study results and their limits: How much clinical and demographic metadata was included differed by source and by participant, and the metadata was provided uncurated.

This clone was seen only once. It lacks a known antigen. There are no base qualities to consult, and no much larger clone falls within one base. The germline V gene yields SGDLS for CDR1 and YYNGEE for CDR2. After removal of 0 bases from V and 4 bases from J, the junction retains 3 bases not matched to a gene. Including cysteine and phenylalanine, the CDR3 has 14 amino acids. The entry retains the CDR3 DNA only, 42 bases that are in frame from base 1. The immunoSEQ Assay, a bias-controlled multiplex PCR, was used to amplify TCRbeta CDR3 regions from genomic DNA. The paper's processing steps were these. The number of nucleated cells in each sample was estimated from the amplification of reference gene primers within the assay. Sequence reads were collapsed and filtered to measure the absolute abundance of every unique TCRbeta CDR3 rearrangement. Productive Simpson clonality was computed per sample as the square root of Simpson's diversity index over productive rearrangements. TCRdb mirrors the immuneACCESS table, restricted to in-frame sequences. Some clones are absent from its copies; in checked studies, under half trace to an unresolved V gene, and the reason for the others is unknown. V, J and clone size are those of that table, while D and trimming were read from the DNA. Across this sample there are 150,000 to 200,000 clones, with roughly 85% seen only once. The ten top clones hold 3.3% of the sample.

Whole blood was collected in K2EDTA tubes by collaborating institutions according to the institutions' own protocols. For TCRbeta analysis, collaborator samples were shipped as frozen whole blood, as isolated PBMCs, or as DNA extracted from either sample type. The clonotype originates from a human donor with acute or convalescent COVID-19. The donor label of this sample is uncertain. In this chain, TRBV9 is recombined with TRBJ2-5; a stretch of 7 junction bases matches TRBD2. Sequencing input: peripheral blood. The encoded CDR3 is CASSVGGGAETQYF. The nucleotides are TGTGCCAGCAGCGTAGGGGGGGGAGCAGAGACCCAGTACTTC.